This entry lists 15 T cell receptor beta chains sequenced from one sample in a study of tumor-infiltrating lymphocytes in primary liver carcinoma. Germline DNA was also extracted, with blood RNA taken from unsorted whole blood. Reverse transcription of around 0.45 ug total RNA with a constant-region primer produced TCR beta cDNA. Slightly modified ARM-PCR with three nested multiplex PCR rounds yielded TCR beta libraries. The first two PCR rounds used TRBV1-TRBV30 primers with a Cbeta primer, 9 to 10 cycles each. TCRdb fed the multiplex PCR reads into MiXCR, producing one record per CDR3 protein. The sample shows 310,000 or so distinct CDR3 sequences, less than 65% of them seen only once. The sample comprised peripheral blood. The receptors originated from a man aged 40-49 years with primary liver carcinoma and hepatitis B virus infection.

With respect to this clonotype: The junction departs from germline at one end; a sequencing error may be responsible. J is TRBJ2-7 and V is TRBV11-2; D may be TRBD1 (5 bases). The CDR3 loop spans 14 amino acids. From germline, CDR1 is SGHAT and CDR2 FQNNGV. The CDR3 sequence: CASSLRCRVYEQYF. CDR3 coding DNA: TGCGCCAGCAGCTTACGATGCAGGGTCTACGAGCAGTACTTC.

Note on this clonotype: A read error may produce the germline difference seen at one junction end. The J gene is TRBJ1-2, the V gene TRBV24-1; tentatively, D is TRBD1 (6 bases). The germline CDR1 and CDR2 sequences are KGHDR and SFDVKD. The CDR3 length is 13 residues. In nucleotides, the CDR3 is TGTGCCACCCCTGGACAGCTTAACTATGACTACACCTTC. The encoded protein is CATPGQLNYDYTF.

This clonotype has a single count. CDR3 DNA sequence: TGTGCCAGCAGTTTATCCAGCGGGAGGAGGGATGAGCAGTACTTC. This sequence encodes CASSLSSGRRDEQYF. The chain employs TRBV28 and TRBJ2-7; 9 bases are shared with TRBD2. V shed 1 base, J shed 7 bases, and the junction held 8 bases outside the gene matches. The CDR3 covers 15 residues. Germline lookup yields CDR1 MDHEN and CDR2 SYDVKM.

The sample holds a few counts of this clonotype. V gene TRBV5-1 combines with J gene TRBJ1-1; D gene ambiguous. Trimming cost V 2 bases and J 2 bases, with 13 bases left between them. Germline V gene data show CDR1 as SGHRS and CDR2 as YFSETQ. The CDR3 is made up of 15 amino acids. In DNA, the CDR3 is TGCGCCAGCAGCTTATCAGGATTATCTAACACTGAAGCTTTCTTT. Translation: CASSLSGLSNTEAFF.

Concerning this clonotype itself: Possible read error: a much larger clone is one base away. The chain recombines TRBV4-1 with TRBJ2-3, with D uncertain. This CDR3 is built from 16 residues. CDR1 and CDR2 (germline): MGHRA, YSYEKL. CDR3 loop: CASSQDPGRSTDMQYF. CDR3 nucleotides: TGCGCCAGCAGCCAAGATCCAGGCCGTTCCACAGATATGCAGTATTTT.

The CDR3 protein is CASSVPAETQYF. The DNA for the CDR3 is TGTGCCAGCAGCGTCCCTGCGGAGACCCAGTACTTC. This chain links TRBV5-4 with TRBJ2-5; D gene uncertain. The CDR3 has 12 amino acids. The V end lost 4 bases, the J end lost 5 bases, and 9 bases lay between the germline ends. Germline CDR1 is SGHNT and CDR2 is YYREEE (reference sequence).

This clonotype was seen at least ten times. The chain employs TRBV6-2 or TRBV6-3 and TRBJ2-7; tentatively, D is TRBD1 (5 bases). From germline, CDR1 is MNHEY and CDR2 SVGEGT. Trimming left V 4 bases short and J 0 bases short, with 13 bases between. The CDR3 runs 15 residues. CDR3 loop: CASSSVDILSYEQYF. The CDR3 coding sequence is TGTGCCAGCAGTTCTGTGGACATCCTCTCCTACGAGCAGTACTTC.

This chain links TRBV11-2 with TRBJ2-1; D might be TRBD1 (6 bases). The V gene's germline CDR1 is SGHAT and CDR2 FQNNGV. CDR3 length: 15 amino acids. V lost 5 bases, J lost 5 bases, and 16 bases lay in between. CDR3 nucleotide sequence: TGTGCCAGCAGCCTACAGGGTTTTTGGCACAATGAGCAGTTCTTC. This encodes CASSLQGFWHNEQFF.

Comments on this clonotype: Germline is not matched at one junction end, which may reflect a read error. This rearrangement joins TRBV4-1 to TRBJ2-3; no firm D call. Germline V lookup: CDR1 MGHRA, CDR2 YSYEKL. This CDR3 spans 15 amino acids. The CDR3 DNA follows: TGCGGCAGCAGCCAAGGCCAGGCCAGCATAGATACGCAGTATTTT. This gives the protein CGSSQGQASIDTQYF.

Remarks on this clonotype: With a much larger clone just one base away, this may be a read error. For the CDR3, the DNA is TGTGCCACCTTAATCCGATCCGCCCAACGGAGACAGCTCCAAGAGACCCAGTACTTC. The encoded protein is CATLIRSAQRRQLQETQYF. The chain joins TRBV6-2 or TRBV6-3 to TRBJ2-5, with D perhaps TRBD1 (5 bases). The germline V and J ends were trimmed by 10 bases and 1 base, with 31 bases remaining between them. In germline, CDR1 is MNHEY, CDR2 SVGEGT. This CDR3 is 19 amino acids long.

This clonotype was seen a few times. This clone may be a read error of a much larger clone one base away. The DNA for the CDR3 is TGTGCCAGCAGTTACAACAGGATGACTAACTATGGCTACCCCTTC. This gives the protein CASSYNRMTNYGYPF. This rearrangement joins TRBV6-5 to TRBJ1-2; D possibly corresponds to TRBD1 (5 bases). CDR3 length equals 15 residues. The germline gives CDR1 MNHEY, CDR2 SVGAGI.

Worth noting for this clonotype: This clone may be a read error of a much larger clone one base away. The chain recombines TRBV10-1 with TRBJ2-2; 10 bases match TRBD2. V lost 6 bases and J lost 6; bases outside the gene matches: 7. The CDR3 is 15 residues long. Germline-derived CDR1 and CDR2 are WNHNN and SYGVQD (reference sequence). The CDR3 nucleotides are TGCGCCAGCAGCGGGGGACTAGCGCAGGCCGGGGAGCTGTTTTTT. Amino acids: CASSGGLAQAGELFF.

Details on this clonotype: This could be a read error, since a much larger clone is one nucleotide away. V usage is TRBV6-2 or TRBV6-3 and J usage is TRBJ2-7; 9 bases are a match to TRBD2. CDR3 length: 15 amino acids. Germline assignment: CDR1 MNHEY and CDR2 SVGEGT. The CDR3 sequence: CARSYAAGGSDEQYF. In DNA form, the CDR3 reads TGTGCCAGGAGTTATGCAGCGGGAGGTAGCGACGAGCAGTACTTC.

The chain carries TRBV2 and TRBJ2-2; D is ambiguous. V lost 7 bases and J 3 bases, leaving 18 bases between the germline ends. The CDR3 runs to 16 residues. The germline CDR1 and CDR2 sequences are SNHLY and FYNNEI. CDR3 amino acids: CASTFSGLDDTGELFF. The CDR3 nucleotides read TGTGCCAGCACCTTTTCCGGGCTAGATGACACCGGGGAGCTGTTTTTT.

As DNA, the CDR3 is TGTGCCAGCAGCTTAGGTTCCGGGACAGCAGAAGAGACCCAGTACTTC. Amino acids: CASSLGSGTAEETQYF. This rearrangement joins TRBV7-6 to TRBJ2-5; 7 bases are a match to TRBD1. CDR1 and CDR2 from the germline V gene are SGHVS and FNYEAQ. Trimming at V came to 1 base and at J to 3 bases, leaving 8 bases not matched to a gene. The CDR3 has 16 residues.